The 8 T cell receptor beta chains reported below all come from one sample, sequenced in a study of identical twins (dated by TCRdb to 2016 to 2017). Library preparation employed 5' RACE. TCRdb shows the sequencer as Illumina HiSeq 2000. Using fastp at Q25 and MiXCR, TCRdb reprocessed the public reads and kept productive beta chains. Entries that share a CDR3 protein sequence are merged under the most common genes and DNA. For this sample the table gives approximately 700,000 distinct CDR3 sequences, of which approximately 18% were detected only once. 13% of the sample lies in the top ten. These same records also appear under a second study, on T cells expressing NK-cell markers.

Material: PBMCs. These receptors were taken from a woman younger than 30 in good health.

The V call is TRBV12-3 or TRBV12-4, the J call TRBJ2-3; possible D gene TRBD2, 6 bases. This CDR3 has 16 residues. Trimming left V 1 base short and J 2 bases short, with 13 bases between. The CDR3 here is CASSLGLRGNTDTQYF. CDR3 bases: TGTGCCAGCAGTTTAGGTTTGCGGGGCAACACAGATACGCAGTATTTT.

The table lists this clonotype with a few counts. CDR3: CASSFKDTYNEQFF. For the CDR3, the DNA is TGTGCCAGCAGTTTCAAGGACACTTACAATGAGCAGTTCTTC. The chain links TRBV12-3 or TRBV12-4 to TRBJ2-1; maybe TRBD1 (5 bases). Trimming shortened V by 3 bases and J by 4 bases, and 10 bases separated the two germline ends. The CDR3 loop spans 14 amino acids.

The table lists this clonotype with many counts. The chain carries TRBV28 and TRBJ1-1, with D possibly being TRBD1 (5 bases). This CDR3 comprises 15 residues. Germline lookup yields CDR1 MDHEN and CDR2 SYDVKM. The V gene lost 5 bases and the J gene lost 1 base, with 14 bases spanning the gap. CDR3: CASSPWEGRNTEAFF. DNA of the CDR3: TGTGCCAGCAGTCCCTGGGAGGGGAGGAACACTGAAGCTTTCTTT.

This clonotype was counted a few times. The chain joins TRBV12-3 or TRBV12-4 to TRBJ2-1; D may be TRBD2 (6 bases). The CDR3 sequence is 16 residues long. The V end lost 4 bases, the J end lost 0 bases, and 13 bases lay between the germline ends. The CDR3 bases are TGTGCCAGCAGTTCTAGGGACTGGGTCTCCTACAATGAGCAGTTCTTC. Translated: CASSSRDWVSYNEQFF.

This clonotype was detected only a few times. This chain connects TRBV20-1 to TRBJ2-1; 8 bases are shared with TRBD2. Unmatched junction bases numbered 5, after V lost 1 base and J lost 6 bases. The CDR3 contains 14 residues. Germline CDR1 and CDR2: DFQATT and SNEGSKA (reference sequence). Here the CDR3 DNA reads TGCAGTGCTAGAGGGGGACTAGTATTCAATGAGCAGTTCTTC. Its translation is CSARGGLVFNEQFF.

V gene TRBV20-1 combines with J gene TRBJ2-7; 8 positions agree with TRBD1. CDR1 and CDR2 (germline): DFQATT, SNEGSKA (reference sequence). V was pared by 4 bases and J by 2 bases, with 10 bases of the junction left unmatched. The CDR3 runs 15 residues. CDR3 in amino acids: CSAKSVDRETYEQYF. The DNA of the CDR3 is TGCAGTGCTAAGTCCGTGGACAGGGAGACCTACGAGCAGTACTTC.

In this sample, this clonotype turned up a few times. This chain connects TRBV4-2 to TRBJ2-2; TRBD2 aligns across 11 bases. The CDR3 runs 17 residues. The trim removed 1 base at V and 4 bases at J, leaving 5 bases unmatched. Germline assignment: CDR1 LGHNA and CDR2 YNFKEQ. CDR3 in DNA: TGTGCCAGCAGCCAAGTTCTAGCGGGAGGTGGCACCGGGGAGCTGTTTTTT. It is translated as CASSQVLAGGGTGELFF.

The CDR3 sequence is CASSAGRGILHF. In DNA, the CDR3 is TGTGCCAGCAGCGCTGGCAGGGGGATACTCCACTTT. The chain uses TRBV9 and TRBJ1-6; the match to TRBD1 covers 7 bases. Per germline, CDR1 SGDLS and CDR2 YYNGEE. V lost 3 bases, J lost 16 bases, and 7 bases stayed unmatched. The CDR3 loop spans 12 amino acids.